Below, one TCR beta chain is given with its context. TCRdb's table, derived via immunoSEQ multiplex PCR, lists solely in-frame clones and lacks some. Of about 220,000 clones listed, about nine tenths were seen once; the top ten hold more than 3.5%. This sample was included in a study of blood T cell repertoires in COVID-19. The CDR3 is made up of 11 amino acids. The V end was cut by 0 bases, the J end by 5 bases, with 2 bases between. This sequence was found in a middle-aged woman with acute COVID-19. The V gene is TRBV12-3 or TRBV12-4, the J gene TRBJ2-7; D gene ambiguous. The sample comprised PBMCs or T cells enriched from blood (not recorded which). CDR3 protein: CASSLANEQYF. Here the CDR3 DNA reads TGTGCCAGCAGTTTAGCTAACGAGCAGTACTTC.